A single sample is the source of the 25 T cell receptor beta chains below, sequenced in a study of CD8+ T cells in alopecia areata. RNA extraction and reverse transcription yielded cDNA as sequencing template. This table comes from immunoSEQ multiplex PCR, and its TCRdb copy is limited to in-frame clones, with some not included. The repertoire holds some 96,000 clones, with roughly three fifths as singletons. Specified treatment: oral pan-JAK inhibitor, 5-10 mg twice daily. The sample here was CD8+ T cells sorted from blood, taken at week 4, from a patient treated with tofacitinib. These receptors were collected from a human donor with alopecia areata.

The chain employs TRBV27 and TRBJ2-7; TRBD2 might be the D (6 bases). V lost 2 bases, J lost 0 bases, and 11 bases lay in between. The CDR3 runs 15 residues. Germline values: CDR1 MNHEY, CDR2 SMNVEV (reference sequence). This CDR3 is CASSLGGASSYEQYF. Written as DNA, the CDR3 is TGTGCCAGCAGTTTAGGAGGGGCGAGCTCCTACGAGCAGTACTTC.

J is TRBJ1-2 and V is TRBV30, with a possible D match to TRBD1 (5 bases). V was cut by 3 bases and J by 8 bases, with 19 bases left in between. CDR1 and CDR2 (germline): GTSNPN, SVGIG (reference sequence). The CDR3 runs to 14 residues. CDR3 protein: CAWRTKAGGEGYTF. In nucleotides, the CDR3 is TGTGCCTGGAGAACAAAGGCGGGGGGAGAAGGCTACACCTTC. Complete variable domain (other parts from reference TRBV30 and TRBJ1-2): SQTIHQWPATLVQPVGSPLSLECTVEGTSNPNLYWYRQAAGRGLQLLFYSVGIGQISSEVPQNLSASRPQDRQFILSSKKLLLSDSGFYLCAWRTKAGGEGYTFGSGTRLTVV.

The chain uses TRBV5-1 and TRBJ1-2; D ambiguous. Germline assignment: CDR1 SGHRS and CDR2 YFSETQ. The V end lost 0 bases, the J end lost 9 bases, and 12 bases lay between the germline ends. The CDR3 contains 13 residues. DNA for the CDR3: TGCGCCAGCAGCTTGGTGGTAGGGCCGAGCTACACCTTC. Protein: CASSLVVGPSYTF. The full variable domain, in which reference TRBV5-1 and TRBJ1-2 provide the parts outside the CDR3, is KAGVTQTPRYLIKTRGQQVTLSCSPISGHRSVSWYQQTPGQGLQFLFEYFSETQRNKGNFPGRFSGRQFSNSRSEMNVSTLELGDSALYLCASSLVVGPSYTFGSGTRLTVV.

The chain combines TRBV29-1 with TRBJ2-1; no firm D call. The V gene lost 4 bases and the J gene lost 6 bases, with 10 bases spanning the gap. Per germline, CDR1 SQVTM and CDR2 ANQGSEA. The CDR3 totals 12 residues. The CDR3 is CSVGPSPNEQFF. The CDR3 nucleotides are TGCAGCGTTGGTCCTTCCCCCAATGAGCAGTTCTTC.

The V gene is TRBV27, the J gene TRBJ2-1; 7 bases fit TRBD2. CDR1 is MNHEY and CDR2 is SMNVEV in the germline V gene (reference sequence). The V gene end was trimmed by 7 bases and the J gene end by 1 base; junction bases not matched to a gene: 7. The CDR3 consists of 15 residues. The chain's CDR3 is CASKIGTTSYNEQFF. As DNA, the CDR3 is TGTGCCAGCAAGATTGGGACTACTTCCTACAATGAGCAGTTCTTC.

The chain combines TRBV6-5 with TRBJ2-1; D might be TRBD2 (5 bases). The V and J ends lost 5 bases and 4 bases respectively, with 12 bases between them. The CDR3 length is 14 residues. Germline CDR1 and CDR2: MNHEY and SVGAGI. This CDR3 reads CASSESGNYNEQFF. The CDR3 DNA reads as TGTGCCAGCAGTGAGAGCGGCAATTACAATGAGCAGTTCTTC.

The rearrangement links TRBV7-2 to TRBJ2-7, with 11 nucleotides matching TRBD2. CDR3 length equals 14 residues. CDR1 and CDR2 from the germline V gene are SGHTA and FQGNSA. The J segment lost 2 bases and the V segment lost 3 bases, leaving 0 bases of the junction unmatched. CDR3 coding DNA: TGTGCCAGCAGCTTTAGCGGGGGGGCCTACGAGCAGTACTTC. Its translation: CASSFSGGAYEQYF.

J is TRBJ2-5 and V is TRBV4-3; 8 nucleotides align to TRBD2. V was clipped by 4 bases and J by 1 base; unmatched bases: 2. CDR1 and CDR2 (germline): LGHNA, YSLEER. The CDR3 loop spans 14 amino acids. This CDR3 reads CASSPTSGQETQYF. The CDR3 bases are TGCGCCAGCAGCCCAACTAGCGGCCAAGAGACCCAGTACTTC.

DNA of the CDR3: TGCAGCGTTTTACTCCAGACTAGCGGGGGGGCTATAGATACGCAGTATTTT. This translates into CSVLLQTSGGAIDTQYF. This sequence joins TRBV29-1 and TRBJ2-3, with 14 bases fitting TRBD2. Germline V lookup: CDR1 SQVTM, CDR2 ANQGSEA. V lost 5 bases to trimming and J lost 5 bases; unmatched junction nucleotides: 12. This CDR3 is built from 17 residues.

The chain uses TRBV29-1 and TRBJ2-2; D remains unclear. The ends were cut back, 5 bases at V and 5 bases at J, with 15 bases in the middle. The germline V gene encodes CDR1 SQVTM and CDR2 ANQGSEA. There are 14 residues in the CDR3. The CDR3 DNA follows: TGCAGCGTTTCCAGTGATACGGGTACCGGGGAGCTGTTTTTT. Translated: CSVSSDTGTGELFF.

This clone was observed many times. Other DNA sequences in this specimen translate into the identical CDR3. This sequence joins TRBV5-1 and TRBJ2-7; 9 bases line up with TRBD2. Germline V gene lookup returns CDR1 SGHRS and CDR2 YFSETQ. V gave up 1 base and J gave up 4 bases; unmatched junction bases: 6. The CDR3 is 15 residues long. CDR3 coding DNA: TGCGCCAGCAGCTTGACAGCGGGAGGCGGTTACGAGCAGTACTTC. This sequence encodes CASSLTAGGGYEQYF. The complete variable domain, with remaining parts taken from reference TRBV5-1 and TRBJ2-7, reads KAGVTQTPRYLIKTRGQQVTLSCSPISGHRSVSWYQQTPGQGLQFLFEYFSETQRNKGNFPGRFSGRQFSNSRSEMNVSTLELGDSALYLCASSLTAGGGYEQYFGPGTRLTVT.

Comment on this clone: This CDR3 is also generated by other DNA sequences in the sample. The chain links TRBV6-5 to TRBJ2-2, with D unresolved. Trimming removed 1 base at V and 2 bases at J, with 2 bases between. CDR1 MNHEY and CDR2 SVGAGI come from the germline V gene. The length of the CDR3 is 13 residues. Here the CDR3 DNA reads TGTGCCAGCAGTTACTTAAACACCGGGGAGCTGTTTTTT. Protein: CASSYLNTGELFF.

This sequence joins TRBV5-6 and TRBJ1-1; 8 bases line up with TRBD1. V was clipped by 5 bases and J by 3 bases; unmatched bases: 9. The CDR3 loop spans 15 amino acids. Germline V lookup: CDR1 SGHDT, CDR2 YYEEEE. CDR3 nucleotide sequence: TGTGCCAGCAGTTCCACATCAGGGGGCGACACTGAAGCTTTCTTT. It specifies CASSSTSGGDTEAFF.

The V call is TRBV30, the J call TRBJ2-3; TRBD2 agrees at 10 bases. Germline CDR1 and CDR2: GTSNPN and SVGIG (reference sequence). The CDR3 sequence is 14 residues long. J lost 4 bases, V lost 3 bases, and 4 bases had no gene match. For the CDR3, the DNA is TGTGCCTGGAGGGGAGCGGGAGGGCCAGATACGCAGTATTTT. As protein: CAWRGAGGPDTQYF.

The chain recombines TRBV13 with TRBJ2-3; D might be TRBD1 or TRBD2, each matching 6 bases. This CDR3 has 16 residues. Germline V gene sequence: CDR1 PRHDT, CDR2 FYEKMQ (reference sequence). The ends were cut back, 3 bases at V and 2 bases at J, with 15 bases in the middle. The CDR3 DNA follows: TGTGCCAGCAGCTTGTCGGGGGCAGTAGTCACAGATACGCAGTATTTT. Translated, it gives CASSLSGAVVTDTQYF.

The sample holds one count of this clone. This chain's CDR3 is CAAYDTPYEQYF. The CDR3 DNA reads TGTGCCGCCTATGATACGCCCTACGAGCAGTACTTC. The chain recombines TRBV10-3 with TRBJ2-7, with no clear D. The germline V and J ends were trimmed by 11 bases and 2 bases, with 13 bases remaining between them. There are 12 residues in the CDR3. CDR1 and CDR2 (germline): ENHRY, SYGVKD.

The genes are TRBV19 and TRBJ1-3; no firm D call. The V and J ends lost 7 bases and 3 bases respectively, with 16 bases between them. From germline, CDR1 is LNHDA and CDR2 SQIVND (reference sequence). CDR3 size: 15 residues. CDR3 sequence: CASTIRDDLGNTIYF. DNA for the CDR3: TGTGCCAGTACAATTCGGGATGACCTTGGAAACACCATATATTTT. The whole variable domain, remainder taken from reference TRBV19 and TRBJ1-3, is DGGITQSPKYLFRKEGQNVTLSCEQNLNHDAMYWYRQDPGQGLRLIYYSQIVNDFQKGDIAEGYSVSREKKESFPLTVTSAQKNPTAFYLCASTIRDDLGNTIYFGEGSWLTVV.

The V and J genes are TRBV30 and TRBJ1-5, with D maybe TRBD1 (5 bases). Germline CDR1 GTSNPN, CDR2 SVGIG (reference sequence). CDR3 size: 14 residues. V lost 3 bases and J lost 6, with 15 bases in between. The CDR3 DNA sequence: TGTGCCTGGAGCATCGGGGGAGGTGCTCAGCCCCAGCATTTT. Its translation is CAWSIGGGAQPQHF.

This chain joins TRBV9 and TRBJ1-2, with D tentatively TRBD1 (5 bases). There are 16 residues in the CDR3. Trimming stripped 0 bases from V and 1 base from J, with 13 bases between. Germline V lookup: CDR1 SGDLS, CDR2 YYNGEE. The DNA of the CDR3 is TGTGCCAGCAGCGTAGCGGTGGGCAGGGTTAACTATGGCTACACCTTC. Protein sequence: CASSVAVGRVNYGYTF.

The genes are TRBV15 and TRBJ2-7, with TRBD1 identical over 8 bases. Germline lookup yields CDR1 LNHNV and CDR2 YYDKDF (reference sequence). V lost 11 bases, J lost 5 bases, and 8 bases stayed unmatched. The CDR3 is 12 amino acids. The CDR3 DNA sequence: TGTGCCGTTTCCGCAGGGGGCCACGAGCAGTACTTC. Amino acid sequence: CAVSAGGHEQYF. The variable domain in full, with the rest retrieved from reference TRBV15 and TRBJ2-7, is DAMVIQNPRYQVTQFGKPVTLSCSQTLNHNVMYWYQQKSSQAPKLLFHYYDKDFNNEADTPDNFQSRRPNTSFCFLDIRSPGLGDTAMYLCAVSAGGHEQYFGPGTRLTVT.

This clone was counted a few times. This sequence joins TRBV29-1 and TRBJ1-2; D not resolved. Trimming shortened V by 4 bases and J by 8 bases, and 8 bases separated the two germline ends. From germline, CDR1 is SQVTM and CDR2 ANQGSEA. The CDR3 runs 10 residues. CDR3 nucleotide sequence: TGCAGCGTTGCGTGGCGGGGCTACACCTTC. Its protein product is CSVAWRGYTF.

The CDR3 bases are TGCGCCAGCAGCTGGCGGGAGGGCCGGGACACCGGGGAGCTGTTTTTT. Translating gives CASSWREGRDTGELFF. The chain combines TRBV4-1 with TRBJ2-2; 9 positions agree with TRBD2. Germline lookup yields CDR1 MGHRA and CDR2 YSYEKL. V shed 5 bases and J 3 bases; nucleotides not matched to a gene: 7. This CDR3 contains 16 residues.

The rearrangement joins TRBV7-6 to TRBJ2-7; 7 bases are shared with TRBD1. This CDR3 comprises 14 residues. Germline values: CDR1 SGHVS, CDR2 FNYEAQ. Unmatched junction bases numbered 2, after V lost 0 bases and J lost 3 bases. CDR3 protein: CASSLAGDSYEQYF. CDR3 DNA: TGTGCCAGCAGCTTAGCGGGGGACAGCTACGAGCAGTACTTC.

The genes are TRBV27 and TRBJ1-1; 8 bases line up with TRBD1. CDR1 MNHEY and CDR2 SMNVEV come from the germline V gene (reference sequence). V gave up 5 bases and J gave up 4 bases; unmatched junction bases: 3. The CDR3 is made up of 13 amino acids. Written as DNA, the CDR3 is TGTGCCAGCAGTGCGACAGGGGTCACTGAAGCTTTCTTT. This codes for CASSATGVTEAFF.

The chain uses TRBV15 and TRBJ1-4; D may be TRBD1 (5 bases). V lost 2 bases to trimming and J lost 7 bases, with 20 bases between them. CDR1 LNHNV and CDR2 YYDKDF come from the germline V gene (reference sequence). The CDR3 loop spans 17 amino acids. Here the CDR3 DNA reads TGTGCCACCAGCAGACTCCGCCTAGGAGGGGTCTTTGAAAAACTGTTTTTT. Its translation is CATSRLRLGGVFEKLFF.